Following are 10 T cell receptor beta chains from one sample sequenced in a study of blood T cells in healthy people across ages. It was with a sample-barcoded 5' primer and a J-beta primer mix that a second PCR of roughly 7 to 12 cycles was run. TCRdb passed the 5' RACE reads through MiXCR, listing each CDR3 protein once. The sample consists of some 1.8 million distinct CDR3 sequences, about 39% of them appearing once. Sequencing was done on a sample of blood. These receptors all come from a human donor in good health.

The chain combines TRBV29-1 with TRBJ1-1; D is uncertain. The germline V gene encodes CDR1 SQVTM and CDR2 ANQGSEA. This CDR3 comprises 13 residues. V was trimmed by 7 bases and J by 1 base, leaving 13 bases between them. CDR3 loop: CSAEETQNTEAFF. The CDR3, as DNA: TGCAGCGCCGAGGAGACCCAGAACACTGAAGCTTTCTTT.

The chain couples TRBV3-1 to TRBJ1-5; no firm D call. The length of the CDR3 is 13 residues. CDR1 and CDR2 from the germline V gene are LGHDT and YNNKEL (reference sequence). V was clipped by 2 bases and J by 6 bases, with 8 bases between them. DNA for the CDR3: TGTGCCAGCAGCCAAATGACGGCTCAGCCCCAGCATTTT. This sequence encodes CASSQMTAQPQHF.

This clonotype was counted a few times. The V and J genes are TRBV20-1 and TRBJ2-3; TRBD2 agrees at 7 bases. The junction had 8 bases not matched to a gene; V was cut back by 3 bases and J by 2 bases. The CDR3 is 15 residues long. CDR1 and CDR2 (germline): DFQATT, SNEGSKA (reference sequence). For the CDR3, the DNA is TGCAGTGCTAGTTATACTAGCGCAGCCACAGATACGCAGTATTTT. Protein: CSASYTSAATDTQYF.

This chain links TRBV7-9 with TRBJ1-5; no clear D. V was shortened by 6 bases and J by 2 bases, with 17 bases between the two germline ends. Germline values: CDR1 SEHNR, CDR2 FQNEAQ (reference sequence). There are 16 residues in the CDR3. CDR3 coding DNA: TGTGCCAGCAGTCTCGGTTCGTTGGGTGGCAATCAGCCCCAGCATTTT. It translates to CASSLGSLGGNQPQHF.

The J gene is TRBJ1-2, the V gene TRBV7-9; maybe TRBD1 (5 bases). CDR3 length: 12 amino acids. Trimming removed 7 bases at V and 5 bases at J, with 11 bases between. Germline CDR1 reads SEHNR; CDR2 reads FQNEAQ (reference sequence). CDR3 protein: CASMEGWYGYTF. DNA of the CDR3: TGTGCCAGCATGGAGGGGTGGTATGGCTACACCTTC.

This rearrangement joins TRBV10-3 to TRBJ2-3; D ambiguous. CDR3 length: 11 residues. Germline assignment: CDR1 ENHRY and CDR2 SYGVKD. V was shortened by 6 bases and J by 6 bases, with 7 bases between the two germline ends. The CDR3 nucleotides are TGTGCCATCAGGGCAATGGATACGCAGTATTTT. This codes for CAIRAMDTQYF.

In regard to this clonotype: The junction and the germline gene differ at one end; a read error may be behind it. The V call is TRBV27, the J call TRBJ2-1; the D gene is possibly TRBD2 (6 bases). Germline CDR1 reads MNHEY; CDR2 reads SMNVEV (reference sequence). There are 14 residues in the CDR3. The DNA for the CDR3 is TGTGCCAGCAGTTTATATCGCGGGGATAGCGAGCGGTTCTTC. Protein: CASSLYRGDSERFF.

The chain is built from TRBV7-2 and TRBJ2-3, with TRBD1 as a possible D gene (6 bases). Germline-derived CDR1 and CDR2 are SGHTA and FQGNSA. This CDR3 contains 15 residues. Trimming removed 7 bases from V and 4 bases from J, with 18 bases in between. The CDR3 is CASTAWVGGADTQYF. The CDR3 region has the DNA TGTGCCAGCACCGCTTGGGTAGGGGGAGCAGATACGCAGTATTTT.

The sample holds a few counts of this clonotype. The junction does not match germline at one end; this may be a read error. The chain combines TRBV7-2 with TRBJ2-1; no clear D gene. CDR3 length: 13 amino acids. CDR1 is SGHTA and CDR2 is FQGNSA in the germline V gene. Written as DNA, the CDR3 is TGTGCCAGCAGCATAGCAACTTGGGATGAGCAGTTCTTC. As protein: CASSIATWDEQFF.

The genes are TRBV7-8 and TRBJ2-3; 8 positions agree with TRBD2. The J segment lost 5 bases and the V segment lost 5 bases, leaving 12 bases of the junction unmatched. The V gene's germline CDR1 is SGHVS and CDR2 FQNEAQ. CDR3 length: 16 residues. CDR3 coding DNA: TGTGCCAGCAGCCAATCACACGGGGGGGAAGGAGATACGCAGTATTTT. Translation gives CASSQSHGGEGDTQYF.